This T cell receptor (beta chain) was captured by sequencing in a study of OX40 agonist ivuxolimab in advanced cancers. The assay was immunoSEQ multiplex PCR, and TCRdb's table has in-frame clones only and misses some. The data hold 85,000 to 100,000 clones, with around 92% observed a single time. Per germline, CDR1 LNHNV and CDR2 YYDKDF (reference sequence). V lost 1 base and J lost 0, with 10 bases in between. The CDR3 has 16 amino acids. This clonotype was obtained from an adult with an advanced solid tumor such as melanoma, head and neck, liver or kidney cancer. The sequencing here drew on CD4+ or CD8+ T cells sorted from blood, taken in a trial of the OX40 agonist ivuxolimab. The chain recombines TRBV15 with TRBJ2-1; TRBD1 is a possible D gene (5 bases). The DNA for the CDR3 is TGTGCCACCAGCAGAGGGGGCACAAGCTCCTACAATGAGCAGTTCTTC. This codes for CATSRGGTSSYNEQFF.